This T cell receptor (beta chain) is from a study of blood T cell repertoires in COVID-19. TCRdb's copy holds only in-frame clones and misses some; the assay was immunoSEQ multiplex PCR. This sample has about 400,000 clones; 89% occur once, and the top ten carry 1.7%. The sequencing input was PBMCs or T cells enriched from blood (not recorded which). This clonotype was obtained from a woman aged 25 to 45 who had recovered from COVID-19.

CDR3 in amino acids: CSVGDFEQFF. As DNA, the CDR3 is TGCAGCGTTGGAGACTTCGAGCAGTTCTTC. J is TRBJ2-1 and V is TRBV29-1; unclear D gene. Between the trimmed V and J ends, which lost 4 bases and 10 bases, there was a span of 8 bases. The CDR3 has 10 amino acids. The germline V gene encodes CDR1 SQVTM and CDR2 ANQGSEA.